The 24 T cell receptor beta chains given below trace back to one sample, sequenced in a study of cytomegalovirus exposure and HLA in healthy donors. Primers for the PCR totalled 60 Vbeta and 13 Jbeta. Using immunoSEQ multiplex PCR, the repertoire was profiled, and TCRdb retains in-frame clones only, with some absent. Among some 200,000 clones listed, around 79% were seen once. The source material was PBMCs. The receptors originated from a male donor in good health and CMV-seropositive.

As regards this clone: The junction departs from germline at one end; a sequencing error may be responsible. The V gene is TRBV7-7, the J gene TRBJ2-7; maybe TRBD1 (6 bases). CDR3 length: 14 residues. Germline CDR1 and CDR2: SSHAT and FNYEAQ (reference sequence). CDR3: CASSYYQDSSEQYF. DNA for the CDR3: TGTGCTAGCAGCTACTACCAGGACAGTTCCGAGCAGTACTTC.

The V call is TRBV28, the J call TRBJ2-2, with 11 bases aligning to TRBD1. In germline, CDR1 is MDHEN, CDR2 SYDVKM. This CDR3 spans 19 amino acids. V was clipped by 3 bases and J by 0 bases; unmatched bases: 9. The CDR3 is CASSFLGGTGGPNTGELFF. The CDR3, as DNA: TGTGCCAGCAGTTTTCTAGGAGGGACAGGGGGTCCGAACACCGGGGAGCTGTTTTTT.

This rearrangement joins TRBV7-2 to TRBJ2-7; 7 positions match TRBD2. The CDR3 extends over 13 amino acids. J gave up 1 base and V 6 bases, and 3 bases lay outside the gene matches. Germline CDR1 SGHTA, CDR2 FQGNSA. CDR3 residues: CASRLAVSYEQYF. CDR3 DNA sequence: TGTGCCAGCAGGCTAGCGGTGTCCTACGAGCAGTACTTC.

This clone was seen just once. The V and J genes are TRBV5-1 and TRBJ2-7; 9 nucleotides align to TRBD1. The CDR3 totals 14 residues. Unmatched junction bases numbered 9, after V lost 6 bases and J lost 5 bases. Per germline, CDR1 SGHRS and CDR2 YFSETQ. CDR3 residues: CASTGGTGYDEQYF. CDR3 nucleotide sequence: TGCGCCAGCACTGGTGGGACAGGGTACGACGAGCAGTACTTC.

This chain uses TRBV28 with TRBJ2-7; D not certain. Germline V gives CDR1 MDHEN, CDR2 SYDVKM. V was shortened by 3 bases and J by 6 bases, with 12 bases between the two germline ends. The CDR3 has 13 residues. The CDR3 sequence is CASSFNAFGEQYF. The CDR3 bases are TGTGCCAGCAGTTTTAACGCTTTCGGCGAGCAGTACTTC.

This sequence joins TRBV7-2 and TRBJ2-7, with TRBD1 as a possible D gene (6 bases). The CDR3 consists of 14 residues. Trimming cost V 5 bases and J 2 bases, with 13 bases left between them. The germline V gene encodes CDR1 SGHTA and CDR2 FQGNSA. The CDR3 DNA reads as TGTGCCAGCAGCCCAGGACAGAAGCCCTACGAGCAGTACTTC. It is translated as CASSPGQKPYEQYF.

The J gene is TRBJ2-3, the V gene TRBV7-2, with 8 positions matching TRBD2. V was pared by 1 base and J by 11 bases, with 14 bases of the junction left unmatched. The CDR3 loop spans 16 amino acids. CDR1 SGHTA and CDR2 FQGNSA come from the germline V gene. The DNA for the CDR3 is TGTGCCAGCAGCTTAGGCCCTCTAGCGGGCTCGGGGGGGCAGTATTTT. Residues: CASSLGPLAGSGGQYF.

CDR3 sequence: CASSLVAGGGLNSPLHF. In nucleotides, the CDR3 is TGTGCCAGCAGCTTGGTCGCAGGGGGCGGGCTTAATTCACCCCTCCACTTT. The genes are TRBV5-8 and TRBJ1-6; 8 bases are shared with TRBD1. The germline V gene encodes CDR1 SGHTS and CDR2 YDEGEE. Losses at the gene ends were 0 bases for V and 6 bases for J; bases not matched to a gene: 8. The CDR3 contains 17 residues.

The V call is TRBV25-1, the J call TRBJ1-1; D is perhaps TRBD1 (6 bases). There are 13 residues in the CDR3. The germline gives CDR1 MGHDK, CDR2 SYGVNS. V was trimmed by 4 bases and J by 2 bases, leaving 8 bases between them. CDR3 bases: TGTGCCAGCAGTGGGACAGTAAACACTGAAGCTTTCTTT. Protein product: CASSGTVNTEAFF.

The rearrangement links TRBV7-2 to TRBJ2-1; D is uncertain. Between the trimmed V and J ends, which lost 8 bases and 7 bases, there was a span of 3 bases. Germline CDR1 reads SGHTA; CDR2 reads FQGNSA. CDR3 length equals 9 residues. The CDR3 region is CASPNEQFF. The CDR3 DNA sequence: TGTGCCAGCCCTAATGAGCAGTTCTTC. The variable domain in full, completed from reference TRBV7-2 and TRBJ2-1, reads GAGVSQSPSNKVTEKGKDVELRCDPISGHTALYWYRQSLGQGLEFLIYFQGNSAPDKSGLPSDRFSAERTGGSVSTLTIQRTQQEDSAVYLCASPNEQFFGPGTRLTVL.

The chain combines TRBV15 with TRBJ1-1; a weak D match, TRBD1 (6 bases). V lost 0 bases to trimming and J lost 4 bases, with 15 bases between them. This CDR3 region has 16 residues. Germline CDR1 and CDR2: LNHNV and YYDKDF (reference sequence). For the CDR3, the DNA is TGTGCCACCAGCAGAGATATGGCAGGGGAAGGCACTGAAGCTTTCTTT. Amino acids: CATSRDMAGEGTEAFF.

The chain has TRBV29-1 and TRBJ1-1; D is undetermined. CDR3 length: 14 residues. The germline gives CDR1 SQVTM, CDR2 ANQGSEA. V gave up 7 bases and J gave up 5 bases, with 20 bases separating them. The CDR3 DNA reads as TGCAGCGCCGATCATACGAGGTCGGGAACTGAAGCTTTCTTT. Amino acids: CSADHTRSGTEAFF.

The chain is built from TRBV7-2 and TRBJ1-5; maybe TRBD1 (6 bases). V lost 4 bases and J lost 4, with 23 bases in between. Germline loops: CDR1 SGHTA, CDR2 FQGNSA. CDR3 size: 18 residues. The CDR3 DNA is TGTGCCAGCAGCTCGGGGGGAGGACAGACTCGAACAAATCAGCCCCAGCATTTT. Its protein product is CASSSGGGQTRTNQPQHF. Using reference TRBV7-2 and TRBJ1-5 for the parts outside the CDR3, the full variable domain is GAGVSQSPSNKVTEKGKDVELRCDPISGHTALYWYRQSLGQGLEFLIYFQGNSAPDKSGLPSDRFSAERTGGSVSTLTIQRTQQEDSAVYLCASSSGGGQTRTNQPQHFGDGTRLSIL.

The chain uses TRBV11-2 and TRBJ2-1; the match to TRBD2 covers 8 bases. The V gene end was trimmed by 7 bases and the J gene end by 0 bases; junction bases not matched to a gene: 11. The CDR3 totals 17 residues. CDR1 and CDR2 from the germline V gene are SGHAT and FQNNGV. DNA of the CDR3: TGTGCCAGCATAGCCGGGACTAGTTTAAACTCCTACAATGAGCAGTTCTTC. As protein: CASIAGTSLNSYNEQFF.

The chain uses TRBV7-9 and TRBJ2-7; unclear D gene. Trimming took 10 bases from V and 5 from J, leaving 15 bases between them. The germline CDR1 and CDR2 sequences are SEHNR and FQNEAQ (reference sequence). The CDR3 loop spans 12 amino acids. CDR3 in DNA: TGTGCCACCTCCCTAAGAGGCGACGAGCAGTACTTC. It codes for CATSLRGDEQYF.

The rearrangement links TRBV19 to TRBJ2-7, with 7 positions matching TRBD1. Per germline, CDR1 LNHDA and CDR2 SQIVND (reference sequence). The length of the CDR3 is 17 residues. The V gene end was trimmed by 3 bases and the J gene end by 5 bases; junction bases not matched to a gene: 16. The DNA for the CDR3 is TGTGCCAGTAGTATGGGGCCAGACAGGGCTAAGATCAACGAGCAGTACTTC. Amino acid sequence: CASSMGPDRAKINEQYF.

The chain employs TRBV18 and TRBJ2-7; possible D gene TRBD1, 6 bases. Trimming cost V 2 bases and J 7 bases, with 15 bases left between them. Germline V gives CDR1 KGHSH, CDR2 LQKENI. The CDR3 is 14 amino acids. The CDR3 here is CASSPGRQGNEQYF. The CDR3 DNA is TGTGCCAGCTCACCAGGCAGGCAGGGGAATGAGCAGTACTTC.

The rearrangement links TRBV11-1 to TRBJ2-2; 7 bases align to TRBD1. The trim removed 5 bases at V and 4 bases at J, leaving 10 bases unmatched. Germline loops: CDR1 SGHAT, CDR2 FQDESV (reference sequence). The CDR3 is made up of 16 amino acids. The CDR3 region has the DNA TGTGCCAGCAGCGTCGGGACAGCCCTTAGCACCGGGGAGCTGTTTTTT. Translated: CASSVGTALSTGELFF.

The rearrangement links TRBV5-3 to TRBJ2-2; D may be TRBD2 (5 bases). TRBV5-3 qualifies as an ORF whose function is uncertain. The CDR3 length is 16 residues. Trimming shortened V by 3 bases and J by 5 bases, and 17 bases separated the two germline ends. The CDR3 spells CARSYTGNPRTGELFF. DNA for the CDR3: TGTGCCAGAAGCTATACCGGGAACCCGCGTACCGGGGAGCTGTTTTTT.

With respect to this clone: The sample holds other DNA sequences that translate to the same CDR3. The chain is built from TRBV2 and TRBJ2-7; D possibly corresponds to TRBD2 (5 bases). CDR3 length: 15 amino acids. Trimming removed 3 bases from V and 6 bases from J, with 18 bases in between. Germline V gene data show CDR1 as SNHLY and CDR2 as FYNNEI. This CDR3 reads CASSEARLAGGEQYF. CDR3 coding DNA: TGTGCCAGCAGTGAGGCTCGTCTAGCAGGAGGCGAGCAGTACTTC.

In nucleotides, the CDR3 is TGTGCCACCTCGTTAGACTCTGGGGCCAACGTCCTGACTTTC. It translates to CATSLDSGANVLTF. The rearrangement uses TRBV6-5 and TRBJ2-6; D unresolved. Trimming removed 10 bases at V and 0 bases at J, with 10 bases between. The germline V gene has CDR1 MNHEY and CDR2 SVGAGI. CDR3 length: 14 amino acids.

The sample holds one count of this clone. The chain employs TRBV2 and TRBJ2-7; 15 bases are shared with TRBD2. This CDR3 is built from 16 residues. V gave up 2 bases and J gave up 5 bases; unmatched junction bases: 4. The germline V gene has CDR1 SNHLY and CDR2 FYNNEI. The DNA of the CDR3 is TGTGCCAGCAGTGAACGGACTAGCGGGAGGGCCCACGAGCAGTACTTC. This translates into CASSERTSGRAHEQYF. The complete variable domain, with remaining parts taken from reference TRBV2 and TRBJ2-7, reads EPEVTQTPSHQVTQMGQEVILRCVPISNHLYFYWYRQILGQKVEFLVSFYNNEISEKSEIFDDQFSVERPDGSNFTLKIRSTKLEDSAMYFCASSERTSGRAHEQYFGPGTRLTVT.

V gene TRBV4-3 combines with J gene TRBJ1-5, with D maybe TRBD1 (6 bases). The V gene's germline CDR1 is LGHNA and CDR2 YSLEER. The CDR3 is 15 residues long. Trimming pared 0 bases from V and 3 bases from J, leaving 9 bases between. CDR3 coding DNA: TGCGCCAGCAGCCAAGAAAGGGGGAACAATCAGCCCCAGCATTTT. Residues: CASSQERGNNQPQHF.

The chain uses TRBV27 and TRBJ2-1, with 7 bases matching TRBD1. Germline V CDR1 and CDR2: MNHEY, SMNVEV (reference sequence). This CDR3 comprises 14 residues. V was clipped by 3 bases and J by 13 bases; unmatched bases: 12. The CDR3 loop is CASSLGQIIGYQFF. The CDR3 bases are TGTGCCAGCAGTTTGGGACAGATCATTGGGTATCAGTTCTTC.